This T cell receptor (beta chain) emerged from a study of T cells in localized non-small cell lung cancer (dated by TCRdb to 2019 to 2021). Regarding the research as a whole: The study analyzed T cell repertoires of hundreds of early-stage NSCLC patients, comparing tumors and uninvolved tumor-adjacent lungs. The cohort was made up of approximately 250 treatment-naive NSCLC patients whose localized lung tumors had been resected. A mean age of about 66 years was recorded for the NSCLC patients, of whom 120 to 150 were male and 95 to 110 were female.

About this clone: Its antigen remains unidentified. The record has no base qualities; no much larger clone is one base away.

At diagnosis, peripheral blood, uninvolved tumor-adjacent lung and tumor were collected and were preserved as a mix of fresh-frozen and FFPE material. V is reduced by 8 bases and J by 7 bases, leaving a spacing of 18 bases between them. Reading from cysteine to phenylalanine, the CDR3 counts 12 amino acids. The CDR3 DNA has 36 bases and is translated from base 1. CDR1 and CDR2 were assigned from the germline V gene as SQVTM and ANQGSEA. The immunoSEQ Assay was used to sequence TCR beta CDR3 regions from DNA. The authors' pipeline ran thus. To compute T cell density, TCR beta template counts were normalized to usable DNA, which was estimated by amplifying housekeeping genes. Richness was estimated using the preseqR package, with extrapolation to 400,000 templates for PBMC samples and to 120,000 templates for tissue samples. Clonality was defined by subtracting Pielou's evenness from one. Tissue-enriched TCRs were identified through differential abundance testing performed on productive amino-acid clonotypes, with a minimum total count of 5 and an alpha of 0.1. Repertoire overlap between compartments was quantified with the Jaccard Index and Morisita Overlap Index. GLIPH clustered TCR beta CDR3s with public tetramer-defined viral CDR3s; viral motifs required at least three viral sequences plus V-gene enrichment. What TCRdb holds here is the immuneACCESS table cut down to in-frame rearrangements. Part of the clones is not present; checked against another copy, under half of the missing clones reflect an unresolved V gene, and the others are unexplained. V and J calls plus clone size are reproduced from that table; the DNA served to infer D and trimming. The sample records under 4,500 clones, 38% of which are singletons. The ten largest clones represent around 6.2% of the sample.

What the research found in general, with its limitations: Because the study design was exploratory, TCR variables were selected using unadjusted p-values without false-discovery rate correction. Higher blood T cell density associated with longer overall survival, while higher adjacent-lung clonality associated with shorter survival. Uninvolved tumor-adjacent lung showed the highest T cell clonality, higher than tumor, which suggests more focused antigenic responses in the uninvolved tumor-adjacent lung. Of the top 100 tumor clones, a median of approximately 60 were detected in paired uninvolved adjacent lung; 28 were also among that lung's top 100. Because multi-region tumor sequencing was not done, intratumor heterogeneity could not be ruled out.

The TCR sequence derives from a woman aged 35 to 70 with stage I lung adenocarcinoma. The sequence is built from TRBV29-1 and TRBJ2-7; the D gene is perhaps TRBD1, from 6 matching bases. Material: lung tumor tissue, obtained before any cancer treatment. The nucleotide sequence reads as follows: TGCAGCATGGGGGCCTCCCAGGGGGAGCAGTACTTC. This yields the protein CSMGASQGEQYF.